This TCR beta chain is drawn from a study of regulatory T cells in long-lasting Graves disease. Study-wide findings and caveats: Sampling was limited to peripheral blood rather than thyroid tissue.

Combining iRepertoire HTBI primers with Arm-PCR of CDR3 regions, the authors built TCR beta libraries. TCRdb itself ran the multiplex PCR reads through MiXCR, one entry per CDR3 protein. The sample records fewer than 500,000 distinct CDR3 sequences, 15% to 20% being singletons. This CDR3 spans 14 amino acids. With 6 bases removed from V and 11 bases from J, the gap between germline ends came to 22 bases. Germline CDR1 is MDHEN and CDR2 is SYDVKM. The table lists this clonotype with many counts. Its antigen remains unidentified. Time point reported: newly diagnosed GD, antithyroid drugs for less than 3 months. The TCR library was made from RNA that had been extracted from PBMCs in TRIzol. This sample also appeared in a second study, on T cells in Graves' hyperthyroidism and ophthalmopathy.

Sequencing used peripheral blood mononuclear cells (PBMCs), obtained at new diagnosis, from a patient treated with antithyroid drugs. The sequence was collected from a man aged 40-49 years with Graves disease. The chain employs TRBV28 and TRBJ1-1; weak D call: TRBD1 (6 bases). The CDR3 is CASRADSISPGAFF. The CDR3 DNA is TGTGCCAGCAGAGCGGACAGCATCTCCCCGGGCGCTTTCTTT.